This T cell receptor (beta chain) originates from a study of T-cell memory formation after mild COVID-19. Overall study: TCR clusters showed largely donor specificity. Study findings and constraints: The CD4+ clones that contracted clustered mainly within CM and EM, and the CD8+ clones concentrated in EMRA. Among clones contracting day 15 to 85, CD4/CD8 was balanced, whereas later expanders leaned CD4+.

A word on this clonotype: Its antigen remains unknown.

The germline gives CDR1 SGHRS, CDR2 YFSETQ. This CDR3 spans 15 amino acids. The germline V and J ends were trimmed by 0 bases and 5 bases, with 14 bases remaining between them. A single record per CDR3 protein comes from TCRdb applying MiXCR to the 5' RACE reads. The data show about 260,000 distinct CDR3 sequences, with around 8% seen just once and 20% to 25% held by the top ten. This sequence was found in a man in his late teens or twenties who had mild COVID-19 (a few samples of this study predate the infection). Cell type and time point are not known. The chain recombines TRBV5-1 with TRBJ2-5, with D possibly being TRBD1 or TRBD2 (5 bases each). The specimen sequenced was PBMCs or a T cell subset sorted from them (not recorded which). The CDR3 DNA is TGCGCCAGCAGCTTGGGAACAGGACTGGGCGAGACCCAGTACTTC. Residues: CASSLGTGLGETQYF.